The 14 T cell receptor beta chains presented below share a single source sample, sequenced in a study of cytomegalovirus exposure and HLA in healthy donors. Researchers ran the PCR with 60 Vbeta and 13 Jbeta primers. Some clones are missing from TCRdb's copy, which holds only in-frame ones; the method was immunoSEQ multiplex PCR. The sample shows roughly 200,000 clones, just over 75% of them seen only once. Material: PBMCs. The receptor source for this set is a woman aged 60-70 years in good health and CMV-seropositive.

This sequence joins TRBV7-9 and TRBJ1-5; D possibly corresponds to TRBD1 (6 bases). CDR3 size: 14 residues. The germline CDR1 and CDR2 sequences are SEHNR and FQNEAQ (reference sequence). V lost 3 bases, J lost 3 bases, and 9 bases lay in between. The CDR3 is CASSFGQFNQPQHF. CDR3 DNA: TGTGCCAGCAGCTTCGGACAGTTCAATCAGCCCCAGCATTTT.

The rearrangement joins TRBV5-4 to TRBJ2-2; 11 positions match TRBD1. V dropped 0 bases and J dropped 6; count of bases not matched to a gene: 4. Germline values: CDR1 SGHNT, CDR2 YYREEE (reference sequence). The CDR3 totals 16 residues. CDR3 protein: CASSLGGTGGAGELFF. The CDR3 nucleotides read TGTGCCAGCAGCTTGGGAGGGACAGGGGGGGCCGGGGAGCTGTTTTTT.

This clone has a handful of counts. This chain links TRBV11-2 with TRBJ1-1; 8 bases agree with TRBD1. Germline V gene sequence: CDR1 SGHAT, CDR2 FQNNGV. CDR3 length: 15 amino acids. V dropped 5 bases and J dropped 6; count of bases not matched to a gene: 11. The CDR3 loop reads CASSPPGQGRAEAFF. The CDR3 coding sequence is TGTGCCAGCAGCCCCCCCGGACAGGGAAGAGCTGAAGCTTTCTTT.

The rearrangement uses TRBV28 and TRBJ2-1; the match to TRBD1 covers 9 bases. The CDR3 runs to 15 residues. The V segment lost 6 bases and the J segment 7 bases; nucleotides outside the gene matches: 10. Germline loops: CDR1 MDHEN, CDR2 SYDVKM. The CDR3 nucleotides are TGTGCCAGCAGCCCAGCGGGACAGGGAGGTAATGAGCAGTTCTTC. Protein: CASSPAGQGGNEQFF.

This clone was seen more than once but under ten times. V and J are TRBV5-4 and TRBJ1-2; the match to TRBD1 covers 8 bases. The CDR3 is made up of 15 amino acids. V gave up 4 bases and J gave up 4 bases; unmatched junction bases: 9. CDR1 is SGHNT and CDR2 is YYREEE in the germline V gene (reference sequence). In DNA form, the CDR3 reads TGTGCCAGCAGCACAGGGACAGGCGGTTTCTATGGCTACACCTTC. Protein product: CASSTGTGGFYGYTF.

The gene calls are TRBV5-1 and TRBJ2-7; the match to TRBD1 covers 10 bases. This CDR3 is built from 14 residues. Germline V CDR1 and CDR2: SGHRS, YFSETQ. Trimming removed 3 bases from V and 2 bases from J; junction bases left unmatched: 2. The CDR3 region is CASSSGTGAYEQYF. The CDR3 region has the DNA TGCGCCAGCAGCTCCGGGACAGGGGCCTACGAGCAGTACTTC.

The chain carries TRBV6-1 and TRBJ1-1; D not resolved. Germline V CDR1 and CDR2: MNHNS, SASEGT. This CDR3 region has 13 residues. Trimming removed 7 bases at V and 1 base at J, with 10 bases between. The CDR3 loop is CASILTGNTEAFF. The CDR3 DNA reads as TGTGCCAGCATCTTGACGGGGAACACTGAAGCTTTCTTT.

V usage is TRBV19 and J usage is TRBJ2-7; TRBD2 matches 10 bases. In germline, CDR1 is LNHDA, CDR2 SQIVND (reference sequence). The CDR3 extends over 15 amino acids. V lost 5 bases, J lost 3 bases, and 7 bases stayed unmatched. Written as DNA, the CDR3 is TGTGCCAGTAGTGCCGCATCTAGCGGGAGCTACGAGCAGTACTTC. Its translation: CASSAASSGSYEQYF.

This clone was counted between two and nine times. This chain joins TRBV11-2 and TRBJ2-7; 11 bases map to TRBD2. The CDR3 length is 15 residues. With 1 base clipped from V and 3 bases from J, the junction kept 2 bases outside the gene matches. Germline lookup yields CDR1 SGHAT and CDR2 FQNNGV. This CDR3 reads CASSLALAGGYEQYF. Written as DNA, the CDR3 is TGTGCCAGCAGCTTAGCTCTAGCGGGAGGCTACGAGCAGTACTTC.

The chain recombines TRBV5-1 with TRBJ1-4; D is unresolved. The CDR3 runs 13 residues. The germline gives CDR1 SGHRS, CDR2 YFSETQ. V was cut by 4 bases and J by 7 bases, with 11 bases left in between. CDR3 region: CASSRGFSEKLFF. The CDR3 nucleotides are TGCGCCAGCAGCAGAGGGTTTAGTGAAAAACTGTTTTTT.

There are a few counts of this clone. The CDR3 spells CASSPPTAGTEAFF. The CDR3 DNA is TGTGCCAGCTCACCACCCACAGCGGGGACTGAAGCTTTCTTT. This rearrangement joins TRBV18 to TRBJ1-1; no reliable D call. This CDR3 has 14 residues. The V and J ends lost 0 bases and 5 bases respectively, with 10 bases between them. In germline, CDR1 is KGHSH, CDR2 LQKENI.

The chain recombines TRBV5-4 with TRBJ1-5; 7 bases align to TRBD1. Germline lookup yields CDR1 SGHNT and CDR2 YYREEE (reference sequence). V gave up 4 bases and J gave up 3 bases; unmatched junction bases: 4. This CDR3 comprises 14 residues. The CDR3 DNA reads TGTGCCAGCAGCCCAGGGGGTACCAATCAGCCCCAGCATTTT. Translated: CASSPGGTNQPQHF.

This clone occurred a few times. The rearrangement links TRBV30 to TRBJ2-3; D is unclear. V lost 4 bases and J 3 bases, leaving 5 bases between the germline ends. Germline V gene lookup returns CDR1 GTSNPN and CDR2 SVGIG (reference sequence). The CDR3 is 11 residues long. The chain's CDR3 is CAWTSTDTQYF. The CDR3 bases are TGTGCCTGGACTAGTACAGATACGCAGTATTTT.

The V gene is TRBV14, the J gene TRBJ2-7; 8 nucleotides line up with TRBD2. The CDR3 has 15 residues. J lost 6 bases, V lost 6 bases, and 13 bases had no gene match. The germline V gene has CDR1 SGHDN and CDR2 FVKESK. The CDR3 reads CASSLLSGSSSEQYF. CDR3 bases: TGTGCCAGCAGTCTTTTGAGCGGGAGTAGTTCCGAGCAGTACTTC. Full variable domain (remainder filled in from reference TRBV14 and TRBJ2-7): EAGVTQFPSHSVIEKGQTVTLRCDPISGHDNLYWYRRVMGKEIKFLLHFVKESKQDESGMPNNRFLAERTGGTYSTLKVQPAELEDSGVYFCASSLLSGSSSEQYFGPGTRLTVT.